The source of this T cell receptor (beta chain) is a study of molecular identifiers for immune sequencing clone quantification. About the study: For replicates, RNA isolated from roughly 20,000 or 100,000 naive CD8 cells was divided into five portions, of which four were sequenced. Study conclusions and caveats: Among roughly 910,000 naive cells, spiked Jurkat TCR RNA from a single cell was reportedly detectable. Over 98% of effector molecules, yet under 1% of naive-cell molecules, were held by clones above 20 RNA copies.

Previously described methods and listed TCR primers were used for bulk TCR libraries. Via MiXCR, TCRdb re-called the PCR reads, giving one row per CDR3 protein. The data contain about 100,000 distinct CDR3 sequences, 35% of them seen just once; the ten biggest clones take up 9% to 10%. Regarding this clonotype: Its antigen is unknown.

This TCR was recovered from a human donor in good health. Some libraries in this study had Jurkat cell RNA spiked in. Source material: naive CD8+ T cells from blood, with Jurkat cell RNA spiked in. Described subset: FACS-sorted CD8+CD4-CCR7+CD45RA+ naive T cells.

CDR3 residues: CASSFAGGPGYTF. DNA of the CDR3: TGTGCCAGCAGTTTTGCAGGGGGCCCTGGCTACACCTTC. The chain couples TRBV27 to TRBJ1-2; 8 bases map to TRBD1. V lost 3 bases to trimming and J lost 7 bases; unmatched junction nucleotides: 4. The CDR3 contains 13 residues. Germline V lookup: CDR1 MNHEY, CDR2 SMNVEV (reference sequence).